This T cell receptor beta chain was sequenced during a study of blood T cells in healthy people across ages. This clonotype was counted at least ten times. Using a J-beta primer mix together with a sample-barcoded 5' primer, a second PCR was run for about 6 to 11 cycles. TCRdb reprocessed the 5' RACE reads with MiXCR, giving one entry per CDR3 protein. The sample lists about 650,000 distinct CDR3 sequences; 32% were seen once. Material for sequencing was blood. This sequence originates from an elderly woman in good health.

In nucleotides, the CDR3 is TGTGCCAGCAGGGGAGGGGGCGAAGAGACCCAGTACTTC. Its protein product is CASRGGGEETQYF. The chain employs TRBV28 and TRBJ2-5; tentatively, D is TRBD1 or TRBD2 (7 bases each). Germline CDR1 is MDHEN and CDR2 is SYDVKM. The CDR3 is 13 amino acids. Trimming removed 6 bases from V and 3 bases from J, with 11 bases in between.